This entry lists 32 T cell receptor beta chains sequenced from one sample in a study of control samples from healthy donors and cancer patients. Only in-frame clones appear in the TCRdb table, and some are missing; sequencing was by immunoSEQ multiplex PCR. The sample has around 51,000 clones, about four fifths seen once; the top ten hold roughly 9.1%. The sample consisted of blood. All receptors come from a man aged 65 to 85 in good health.

The chain links TRBV13 to TRBJ2-7; 11 bases match TRBD1. V trimming: 6 bases; J trimming: 9 bases; junction bases outside the gene matches: 10. In germline, CDR1 is PRHDT, CDR2 FYEKMQ (reference sequence). The CDR3 is 14 residues long. The CDR3, as DNA: TGTGCCAGCAGTCCCGGGACAGGGGGATATGTGCAGTACTTC. Residues: CASSPGTGGYVQYF.

The chain has TRBV6-1 and TRBJ2-1, with 9 bases aligning to TRBD2. V lost 2 bases and J lost 4; bases outside the gene matches: 12. The CDR3 runs to 18 residues. Per the germline V gene, CDR1 is MNHNS and CDR2 is SASEGT. This chain's CDR3 is CASSERWGGRATYNEQFF. CDR3 nucleotide sequence: TGTGCCAGCAGTGAAAGGTGGGGCGGGAGGGCCACGTACAATGAGCAGTTCTTC.

This rearrangement joins TRBV10-2 to TRBJ2-3; 10 bases match TRBD2. The germline V gene encodes CDR1 WSHSY and CDR2 SAAADI. The CDR3 is made up of 15 amino acids. The ends lost 6 bases at V and 1 base at J; junction bases unmatched: 4. The CDR3 bases are TGCGCCAGCAGGGGGACTAGCGTCCGCACAGATACGCAGTATTTT. Translated, it gives CASRGTSVRTDTQYF.

The chain has TRBV5-4 and TRBJ2-3, with 7 bases aligning to TRBD1. This CDR3 is built from 16 residues. J lost 0 bases, V lost 4 bases, and 8 bases had no gene match. Germline V gives CDR1 SGHNT, CDR2 YYREEE (reference sequence). CDR3 DNA: TGTGCCAGCAGCCAAGGACAGGAAACTAGCACAGATACGCAGTATTTT. Protein product: CASSQGQETSTDTQYF.

This clone is a singleton in its sample. The chain uses TRBV7-2 and TRBJ2-5; 9 nucleotides line up with TRBD1. Trimming at V came to 5 bases and at J to 5 bases, leaving 3 bases not matched to a gene. Per germline, CDR1 SGHTA and CDR2 FQGNSA. The CDR3 loop spans 13 amino acids. The CDR3 loop reads CASSRDRAETQYF. The CDR3 DNA reads TGTGCCAGCAGCAGGGACAGGGCCGAGACCCAGTACTTC.

This chain joins TRBV4-2 and TRBJ2-6; TRBD1 aligns across 8 bases. CDR3 length: 18 amino acids. V shed 4 bases and J 1 base; nucleotides not matched to a gene: 9. Per germline, CDR1 LGHNA and CDR2 YNFKEQ. DNA for the CDR3: TGTGCCAGCAGCCCTCCCGGGACAGGCTTATCTGGGGCCAACGTCCTGACTTTC. This translates into CASSPPGTGLSGANVLTF.

The chain employs TRBV5-5 and TRBJ2-7; the D call may be TRBD1 or TRBD2 (6 bases each). V lost 5 bases and J lost 4, with 13 bases in between. The germline V gene encodes CDR1 SGHKS and CDR2 YYEKEE (reference sequence). CDR3 length: 13 residues. The CDR3, as DNA: TGTGCCAGCAGTCCGCGGGACACATACGAGCAGTACTTC. This translates into CASSPRDTYEQYF.

J is TRBJ1-2 and V is TRBV7-2; D gene uncertain. The germline CDR1 and CDR2 sequences are SGHTA and FQGNSA. The CDR3 is made up of 14 amino acids. The V end was cut by 0 bases, the J end by 4 bases, with 9 bases between. The CDR3: CASSLAGRSYGYTF. The CDR3 DNA sequence: TGTGCCAGCAGCTTAGCAGGGAGGAGCTATGGCTACACCTTC.

The chain uses TRBV11-2 and TRBJ2-7; the D is unclear. V was cut by 2 bases and J by 0 bases, with 11 bases left in between. This CDR3 region has 15 residues. CDR1 and CDR2 from the germline V gene are SGHAT and FQNNGV. The CDR3 spells CASSLRVVASYEQYF. The CDR3 region has the DNA TGTGCCAGCAGCTTAAGGGTAGTCGCCTCCTACGAGCAGTACTTC.

This chain links TRBV2 with TRBJ2-7; D gene uncertain. Germline-derived CDR1 and CDR2 are SNHLY and FYNNEI. Deletions cut 0 bases from V and 7 bases from J, with 16 bases between. There are 15 residues in the CDR3. The CDR3 loop is CASSEAGQTTREQYF. In nucleotides, the CDR3 is TGTGCCAGCAGTGAAGCCGGGCAGACAACCAGGGAGCAGTACTTC.

The V and J genes are TRBV3-1 (or the pseudogene TRBV3-2) and TRBJ2-5, with D unclear. This CDR3 is built from 14 residues. Germline V gene data show CDR1 as LGHDT and CDR2 as YNNKEL (reference sequence). The germline V and J ends were trimmed by 1 base and 2 bases, with 8 bases remaining between them. The CDR3 spells CASSQGLGQETQYF. The CDR3 DNA reads as TGTGCCAGCAGCCAAGGACTCGGGCAAGAGACCCAGTACTTC.

As DNA, the CDR3 is TGTGCCAGCAGCCCCCAGATGGAGACCCAGTACTTC. As protein: CASSPQMETQYF. The chain employs TRBV3-1 (or the pseudogene TRBV3-2) and TRBJ2-5; D not resolved. The V and J ends lost 4 bases and 5 bases respectively, with 8 bases between them. The length of the CDR3 is 12 residues. Germline V gene sequence: CDR1 LGHDT, CDR2 YNNKEL (reference sequence).

V gene TRBV28 combines with J gene TRBJ2-7, with 8 bases fitting TRBD2. Per germline, CDR1 MDHEN and CDR2 SYDVKM. This CDR3 is 15 amino acids long. The V gene end was trimmed by 6 bases and the J gene end by 3 bases; junction bases not matched to a gene: 10. Written as DNA, the CDR3 is TGTGCCAGCAGCTCCCACGGGGGGGAGGACTACGAGCAGTACTTC. Amino acid sequence: CASSSHGGEDYEQYF.

V gene TRBV5-1 combines with J gene TRBJ2-5; 8 bases match TRBD2. Germline CDR1 reads SGHRS; CDR2 reads YFSETQ. The CDR3 consists of 16 residues. V shed 4 bases, J shed 6 bases, and the junction held 14 bases outside the gene matches. The CDR3 spells CASSLLGSGSVKTQYF. In DNA, the CDR3 is TGCGCCAGCAGCCTACTCGGGAGCGGGAGTGTCAAGACCCAGTACTTC. Full variable domain (rest looked up from reference TRBV5-1 and TRBJ2-5): KAGVTQTPRYLIKTRGQQVTLSCSPISGHRSVSWYQQTPGQGLQFLFEYFSETQRNKGNFPGRFSGRQFSNSRSEMNVSTLELGDSALYLCASSLLGSGSVKTQYFGPGTRLLVL.

The V and J genes are TRBV5-4 and TRBJ1-2; D is unresolved. V lost 4 bases to trimming and J lost 3 bases, with 7 bases between them. Per the germline V gene, CDR1 is SGHNT and CDR2 is YYREEE (reference sequence). CDR3 length equals 12 residues. The CDR3 sequence is CASSKDYYGYTF. CDR3 bases: TGTGCCAGCAGCAAGGATTACTATGGCTACACCTTC.

The chain links TRBV7-9 to TRBJ2-7; 9 bases align to TRBD1. The V and J ends lost 5 bases and 6 bases, in that order; junction bases with no gene match: 5. Germline V gene lookup returns CDR1 SEHNR and CDR2 FQNEAQ (reference sequence). CDR3 size: 13 residues. The CDR3 DNA is TGTGCCAGCAGCGCTACAGGGGGCATCGAGCAGTACTTC. Encoded protein: CASSATGGIEQYF.

The chain couples TRBV28 to TRBJ1-6; TRBD1 matches at 9 bases. This CDR3 region has 16 residues. The trim removed 2 bases at V and 6 bases at J, leaving 5 bases unmatched. CDR1 is MDHEN and CDR2 is SYDVKM in the germline V gene. DNA for the CDR3: TGTGCCAGCAGTTTACCGGGGACAGGGAGTAATTCACCCCTCCACTTT. It specifies CASSLPGTGSNSPLHF.

This chain links TRBV2 with TRBJ2-3; D might be TRBD2 (6 bases). CDR1 is SNHLY and CDR2 is FYNNEI in the germline V gene. The CDR3 runs to 16 residues. V was trimmed by 2 bases and J by 5 bases, leaving 17 bases between them. In DNA, the CDR3 is TGTGCCAGCAGTGAATCGACCCCCGGGACTGAAGATACGCAGTATTTT. Translation: CASSESTPGTEDTQYF.

This clone is a singleton in its sample. The rearrangement uses TRBV7-2 and TRBJ2-3; the match to TRBD2 covers 13 bases. Germline CDR1 SGHTA, CDR2 FQGNSA. The CDR3 has 18 amino acids. V lost 5 bases to trimming and J lost 0 bases; unmatched junction nucleotides: 8. CDR3 amino acids: CASSARTSGGTSTDTQYF. As DNA, the CDR3 is TGTGCCAGCAGCGCTCGGACTAGCGGGGGAACTAGCACAGATACGCAGTATTTT.

This clone was seen once. The chain combines TRBV5-1 with TRBJ2-3; 8 nucleotides match TRBD1. The CDR3 runs to 16 residues. The ends lost 4 bases at V and 3 bases at J; junction bases unmatched: 10. Germline V gene lookup returns CDR1 SGHRS and CDR2 YFSETQ. CDR3 bases: TGCGCCAGCAGCGAGGGGACAGGTGGAGGGACAGATACGCAGTATTTT. Amino acid sequence: CASSEGTGGGTDTQYF. Full variable domain (outside the CDR3, taken from reference TRBV5-1 and TRBJ2-3): KAGVTQTPRYLIKTRGQQVTLSCSPISGHRSVSWYQQTPGQGLQFLFEYFSETQRNKGNFPGRFSGRQFSNSRSEMNVSTLELGDSALYLCASSEGTGGGTDTQYFGPGTRLTVL.

This chain links TRBV3-1 (or the pseudogene TRBV3-2) with TRBJ1-2; D is perhaps TRBD1 (5 bases). The CDR3 extends over 15 amino acids. Trimming cost V 3 bases and J 0 bases, with 11 bases left between them. CDR1 is LGHDT, CDR2 YNNKEL, per germline (reference sequence). The chain's CDR3 is CASSQGPSANYGYTF. The CDR3 nucleotides are TGTGCCAGCAGCCAGGGACCCTCGGCTAACTATGGCTACACCTTC.

J is TRBJ1-1 and V is TRBV9; 7 bases are a match to TRBD1. The V segment lost 2 bases and the J segment 2 bases; nucleotides outside the gene matches: 3. CDR1 and CDR2 from the germline V gene are SGDLS and YYNGEE. The CDR3 is 14 residues long. The CDR3, as DNA: TGTGCCAGCAGCGTCGGGACAGCAAACACTGAAGCTTTCTTT. Translating gives CASSVGTANTEAFF.

This clone showed up just once. The V gene is TRBV3-1 (or the pseudogene TRBV3-2), the J gene TRBJ1-1; D is uncertain. The V and J ends lost 1 base and 8 bases respectively, with 5 bases between them. CDR1 and CDR2 (germline): LGHDT, YNNKEL (reference sequence). The CDR3 is 11 residues long. Written as DNA, the CDR3 is TGTGCCAGCAGCCAAGGGAGGGAAGCTTTCTTT. It yields the protein CASSQGREAFF.

This clone occurred a few times. The chain employs TRBV5-1 and TRBJ2-1; D may match TRBD1 or TRBD2 (6 bases each). V shed 6 bases and J shed 6 bases, with 13 bases lying between them. The CDR3 is 13 residues long. The germline V gene has CDR1 SGHRS and CDR2 YFSETQ. The CDR3 DNA follows: TGCGCCAGCAACCTCGGAGGGGGCAATGAGCAGTTCTTC. As protein: CASNLGGGNEQFF.

The V and J genes are TRBV5-1 and TRBJ1-2; D might be TRBD1 (5 bases). CDR3 size: 12 residues. The germline V gene encodes CDR1 SGHRS and CDR2 YFSETQ. V was cut by 1 base and J by 8 bases, with 9 bases left in between. In DNA, the CDR3 is TGCGCCAGCAGCTTGCCCGGGGACGGCTACACCTTC. Protein sequence: CASSLPGDGYTF.

CDR3 sequence: CASSFTVSDTQYF. CDR3 sequence (DNA): TGTGCCAGCAGCTTTACGGTCTCAGATACGCAGTATTTT. This chain uses TRBV11-3 with TRBJ2-3, with D unresolved. Deletions cut 3 bases from V and 4 bases from J, with 8 bases between. Germline V CDR1 and CDR2: SGHNT, YENEEA. The CDR3 is made up of 13 amino acids.

The chain uses TRBV28 and TRBJ2-7; possible D gene TRBD2, 5 bases. The germline gives CDR1 MDHEN, CDR2 SYDVKM. The length of the CDR3 is 15 residues. The V gene lost 5 bases and the J gene lost 3 bases, with 17 bases spanning the gap. For the CDR3, the DNA is TGTGCCAGCAGTCCCCGGGAAGATTCTAGCTACGAGCAGTACTTC. It codes for CASSPREDSSYEQYF.

The rearrangement links TRBV7-2 to TRBJ2-3; 11 bases fit TRBD2. The germline CDR1 and CDR2 sequences are SGHTA and FQGNSA. This CDR3 spans 16 amino acids. With V trimmed by 0 bases and J by 7 bases, 6 bases remained unmatched. The chain's CDR3 is CASSLAKLAGAYTQYF. CDR3 sequence (DNA): TGTGCCAGCAGCTTAGCGAAACTAGCGGGAGCCTATACGCAGTATTTT.

V is TRBV18 and J is TRBJ2-5; the match to TRBD1 covers 10 bases. V lost 4 bases, J lost 4 bases, and 9 bases stayed unmatched. Germline V gene lookup returns CDR1 KGHSH and CDR2 LQKENI. This CDR3 has 16 amino acids. DNA for the CDR3: TGTGCCAGCTCACTCCCCGGGACAGGGGCAGGAGAGACCCAGTACTTC. Its translation is CASSLPGTGAGETQYF.

This chain uses TRBV4-1 with TRBJ2-2; 8 bases align to TRBD1. The V gene end was trimmed by 4 bases and the J gene end by 1 base; junction bases not matched to a gene: 20. The germline gives CDR1 MGHRA, CDR2 YSYEKL. The CDR3 has 21 residues. CDR3 coding DNA: TGCGCCAGCAGCCCGCGGTCCAGGGGGCCTCTAACAACCTGGAACACCGGGGAGCTGTTTTTT. Its translation is CASSPRSRGPLTTWNTGELFF.

V usage is TRBV7-2 and J usage is TRBJ2-5; D is unresolved. V shed 1 base and J shed 4 bases, with 7 bases lying between them. Germline CDR1 is SGHTA and CDR2 is FQGNSA. The CDR3 is 13 amino acids. The CDR3 region has the DNA TGTGCCAGCAGCTTAGAGACGGGAGAGACCCAGTACTTC. This sequence encodes CASSLETGETQYF.

The chain employs TRBV2 and TRBJ1-2, with 7 bases fitting TRBD1. Germline V gene lookup returns CDR1 SNHLY and CDR2 FYNNEI. This CDR3 region has 13 residues. Trimming removed 5 bases from V and 2 bases from J; junction bases left unmatched: 2. The CDR3 protein is CASSQQGNYGYTF. The CDR3 coding sequence is TGTGCCAGCAGTCAACAGGGGAACTATGGCTACACCTTC.